This T cell receptor (beta chain) comes out of a study of blood T cells in healthy people across ages. Study results and limitations: The long-lived group displayed more naive CD4+ cells, plus higher diversity, than the aged donors did.

With a J-beta primer mix and a sample-barcoded 5' primer, a second PCR ran about 7 to 12 cycles. Sequencing of every sample gave 3 million or more CDR3-containing paired-end reads. TCRdb re-analysed the 5' RACE reads in MiXCR, keeping a single row per CDR3 protein. Of about 1.1 million distinct CDR3 sequences listed, 35% to 40% are singletons. The germline CDR1 and CDR2 sequences are DFQATT and SNEGSKA (reference sequence). J gave up 5 bases and V 4 bases, and 6 bases lay outside the gene matches. The CDR3 contains 14 residues. Each donor was a healthy Caucasian individual from Russia, aged 6 to 90. Peripheral blood was drawn, approximately 9.4 milliliters per donor. This clonotype appeared a single time. Its antigen is as yet unknown.

The sequence derives from a man in his late teens or twenties in good health. Sequencing used blood. The chain links TRBV20-1 to TRBJ2-2; 8 bases line up with TRBD1. CDR3 residues: CSATRQGSTGELFF. The CDR3 DNA is TGCAGTGCTACCAGACAGGGGTCAACCGGGGAGCTGTTTTTT.